This T cell receptor (beta chain) is from a study of spatial heterogeneity in lung cancer. Study as a whole: Sequencing covered available follow-up PBMC samples collected a median of approximately 2 years after resection. The count of detected beta-chain sequences consistently exceeded that of alpha-chain sequences. General study findings and limits: Tumor TCRs that were ubiquitous and expanded showed up in blood more at resection than follow-up.

Regarding time point: blood at routine non-recurrence follow-up after resection. Without sorting, whole RNA was sequenced from tumor, nontumor lung or frozen PBMC. TCRdb re-analysed the 5' RACE reads in MiXCR, keeping a single row per CDR3 protein. This table has 25,000 to 35,000 distinct CDR3 sequences, over 5% appearing once. CDR3 length: 15 amino acids. From germline, CDR1 is SEHNR and CDR2 FQNEAQ (reference sequence). J gave up 7 bases and V 1 base, and 6 bases lay outside the gene matches. As for this clonotype: Its antigen is as yet unknown.

The sequencing used PBMCs, collected at follow-up. The chain recombines TRBV7-9 with TRBJ2-1; 8 bases fit TRBD2. The sequence came from a female donor with early-stage non-small cell lung cancer. The CDR3 DNA reads as TGTGCCAGCAGCTTAGGCAGCGGGAGAGGGAATGAGCAGTTCTTC. Amino acid sequence: CASSLGSGRGNEQFF.